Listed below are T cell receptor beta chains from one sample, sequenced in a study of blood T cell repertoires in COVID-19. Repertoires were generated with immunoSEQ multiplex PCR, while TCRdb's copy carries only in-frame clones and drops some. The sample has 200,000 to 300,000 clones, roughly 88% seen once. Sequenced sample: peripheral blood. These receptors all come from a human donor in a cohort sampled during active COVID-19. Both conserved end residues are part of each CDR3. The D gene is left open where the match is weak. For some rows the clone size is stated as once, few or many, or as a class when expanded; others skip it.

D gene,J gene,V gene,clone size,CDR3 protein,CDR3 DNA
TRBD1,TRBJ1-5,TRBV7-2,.,CASSGGTVHNQPQHF,TGTGCCAGCAGCGGGGGGACAGTCCACAATCAGCCCCAGCATTTT
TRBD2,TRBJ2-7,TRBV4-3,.,CASSQDPWLAGVSDEQYF,TGCGCCAGCAGCCAAGATCCGTGGCTAGCGGGAGTATCTGACGAGCAGTACTTC
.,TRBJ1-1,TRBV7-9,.,CASTLGGRATGEAFF,TGTGCCAGCACCTTAGGAGGTCGGGCGACAGGAGAAGCTTTCTTT
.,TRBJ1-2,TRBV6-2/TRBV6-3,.,CASSYLTASYGYTF,TGTGCCAGCAGTTACTTGACAGCTTCCTATGGCTACACCTTC
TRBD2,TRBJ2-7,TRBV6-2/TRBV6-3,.,CASSWTSGGAGSYEQYF,TGTGCCAGCAGTTGGACTAGCGGGGGGGCCGGATCCTACGAGCAGTACTTC
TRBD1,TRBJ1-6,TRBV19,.,CASSTGTDNSPLHF,TGTGCCAGTAGTACCGGGACAGATAATTCACCCCTCCACTTT
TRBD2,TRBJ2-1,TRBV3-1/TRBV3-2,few,CASSQARSGTRSSEQFF,TGTGCCAGCAGCCAAGCAAGGTCCGGGACTAGATCGAGTGAGCAGTTCTTC
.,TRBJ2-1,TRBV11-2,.,CASSLDGISRDHYNEQFF,TGTGCCAGCAGCTTAGATGGGATCTCGCGGGACCACTACAATGAGCAGTTCTTC
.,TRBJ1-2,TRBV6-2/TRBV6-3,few,CASSYSSGRGYTF,TGTGCCAGCAGTTACTCGTCAGGTCGAGGCTACACCTTC
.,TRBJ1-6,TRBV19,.,CASSIDRNSPLHF,TGTGCCAGTAGTATAGATAGAAATTCACCCCTCCACTTT
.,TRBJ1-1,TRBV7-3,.,CASSLHMSGGGTEAFF,TGTGCCAGCAGCTTGCACATGAGTGGGGGAGGCACTGAAGCTTTCTTT
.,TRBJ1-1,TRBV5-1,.,CASSAEDTEAFF,TGCGCCAGCAGCGCGGAGGACACTGAAGCTTTCTTT
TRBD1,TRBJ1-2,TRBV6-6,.,CATQGTGLGYTF,TGTGCCACCCAGGGGACAGGGCTTGGCTACACCTTC
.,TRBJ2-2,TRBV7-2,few,CASSPRESTGTIGELFF,TGTGCCAGCAGCCCCAGAGAAAGTACAGGGACGATCGGGGAGCTGTTTTTT
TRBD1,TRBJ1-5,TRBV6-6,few,CASSPGTGGPQHF,TGTGCCAGCAGCCCCGGGACAGGGGGGCCCCAGCATTTT
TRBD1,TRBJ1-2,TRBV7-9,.,CASSPTGGGYGYTF,TGTGCCAGCAGCCCGACAGGGGGGGGCTATGGCTACACCTTC
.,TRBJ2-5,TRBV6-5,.,CASSYSVGIGTQYF,TGTGCCAGCAGTTACTCGGTCGGGATCGGAACCCAGTACTTC
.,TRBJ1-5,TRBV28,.,CASSHNPTGSNQPQHF,TGTGCCAGCAGCCATAACCCGACAGGTTCCAATCAGCCCCAGCATTTT
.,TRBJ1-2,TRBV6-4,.,CASRRDTGTYGYTF,TGTGCCAGCAGAAGGGACACAGGGACCTATGGCTACACCTTC
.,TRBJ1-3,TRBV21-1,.,CASSLGTGGNTIYF,TGTGCCAGCAGCTTAGGGACAGGCGGAAACACCATATATTTT
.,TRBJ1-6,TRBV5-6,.,CASSKFSVPPLHF,TGTGCCAGCAGCAAGTTTTCAGTCCCCCCCCTCCACTTT
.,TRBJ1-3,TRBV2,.,CASSVGTAGSGNTIYF,TGTGCCAGCAGTGTTGGGACGGCGGGGTCTGGAAACACCATATATTTT
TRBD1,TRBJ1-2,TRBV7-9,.,CASSSVQKGQGYGYTF,TGTGCCAGCAGCTCGGTCCAAAAGGGACAGGGTTATGGCTACACCTTC
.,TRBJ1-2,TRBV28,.,CASSFPGTTYGYTF,TGTGCCAGCAGTTTCCCCGGGACAACTTATGGCTACACCTTC
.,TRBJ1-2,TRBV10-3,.,CAIGRDTSNYGYTF,TGTGCCATCGGTCGGGACACCTCTAACTATGGCTACACCTTC
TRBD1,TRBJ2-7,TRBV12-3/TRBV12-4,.,CASGTGYYEQYF,TGTGCCAGTGGGACAGGCTACTACGAGCAGTACTTC
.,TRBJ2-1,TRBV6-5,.,CASSLGGAINEQFF,TGTGCCAGCAGTCTAGGGGGGGCGATTAATGAGCAGTTCTTC
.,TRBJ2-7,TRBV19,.,CASSIAAGTFTYEQYF,TGTGCCAGTAGTATAGCGGCCGGGACATTCACCTACGAGCAGTACTTC
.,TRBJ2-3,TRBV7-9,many,CASSLGGAFADTQYF,TGTGCCAGCAGCTTAGGAGGAGCTTTCGCAGATACGCAGTATTTT
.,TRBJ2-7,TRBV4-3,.,CASSPAGTGLSYEQYF,TGCGCCAGCAGCCCCGCCGGGACTGGCCTTTCCTACGAGCAGTACTTC
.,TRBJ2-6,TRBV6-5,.,CASSSLGANVLTF,TGTGCCAGCAGTTCGTTAGGGGCCAACGTCCTGACTTTC
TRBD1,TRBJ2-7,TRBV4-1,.,CASSYLPGQGYEQYF,TGCGCCAGCAGTTACCTACCAGGACAGGGTTACGAGCAGTACTTC
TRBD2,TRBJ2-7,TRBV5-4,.,CASSVRGGLAVPYDYEQYF,TGTGCCAGCAGCGTCCGGGGGGGACTAGCGGTTCCGTACGACTACGAGCAGTACTTC
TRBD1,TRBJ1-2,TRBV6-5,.,CASKEQGHYGYTF,TGTGCCAGTAAAGAACAGGGGCACTATGGCTACACCTTC
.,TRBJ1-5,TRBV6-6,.,CASSWRGGEHQPQHF,TGTGCCAGCAGTTGGCGGGGGGGGGAACATCAGCCCCAGCATTTT
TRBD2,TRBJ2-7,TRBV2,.,CASKLSSGVSF,TGTGCCAGCAAGTTGAGTAGCGGGGTAAGCTTC